This TCR beta chain is from a study of T cells expressing NK-cell markers. Germline CDR1 MRHNA, CDR2 SNTAGT. This CDR3 region has 14 residues. TCRdb re-called the 5' RACE reads and shows each CDR3 protein once, DNA omitted. The listing records 120,000 to 150,000 distinct CDR3 sequences. This receptor was taken from a man between 18 and 29 years old in good health. V is TRBV6-4 and J is TRBJ2-2. Sequences were obtained from blood T cells: a sorted CD56 or NKG2C T cell subset, CD4+ or CD8+ T cells, or bulk PBMC T cells (not recorded which). The CDR3 here is CASSDSRDSGELFF.